The entry below gives a single T cell receptor (beta chain) sequence along with its context. CDR3 length equals 14 residues. V was clipped by 0 bases and J by 6 bases, with 13 bases between them. Germline CDR1 reads SGDLS; CDR2 reads YYNGEE. TCR cDNA, made by 5'RACE template switching, carried an added universal primer site and UMIs. MiXCR, applied by TCRdb to the 5' RACE reads, yields one record per CDR3 protein. This sample yields some 300,000 distinct CDR3 sequences, of which 7.5% to 9.5% are seen a single time; around 3.4% belongs to the top ten. The sample is drawn from a study of T cells after yellow fever vaccination.

Sequenced material: CD4+ T cells sorted from PBMCs, taken 5 days after the yellow fever booster vaccination. The TCR sequence derives from a man younger than 35 who received the YFV17D yellow fever vaccine. The chain carries TRBV9 and TRBJ2-7; D gene uncertain. The CDR3 region is CASSVGASPSEQYF. The CDR3 region has the DNA TGTGCCAGCAGCGTAGGGGCTAGTCCTTCCGAGCAGTACTTC.